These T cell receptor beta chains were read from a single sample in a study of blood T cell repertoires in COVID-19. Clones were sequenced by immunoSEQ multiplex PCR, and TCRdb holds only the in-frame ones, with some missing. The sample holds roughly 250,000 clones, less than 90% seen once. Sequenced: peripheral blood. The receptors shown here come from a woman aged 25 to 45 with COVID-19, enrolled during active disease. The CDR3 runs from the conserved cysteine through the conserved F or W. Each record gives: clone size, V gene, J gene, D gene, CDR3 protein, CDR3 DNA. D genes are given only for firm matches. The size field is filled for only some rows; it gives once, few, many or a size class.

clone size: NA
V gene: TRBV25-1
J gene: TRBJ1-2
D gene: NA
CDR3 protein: CATEAYGYTF
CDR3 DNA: TGTGCCACAGAGGCTTATGGCTACACCTTC

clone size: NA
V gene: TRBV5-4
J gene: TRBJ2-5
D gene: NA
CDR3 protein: CASSWAATGDYQETQYF
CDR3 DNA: TGTGCCAGCAGCTGGGCCGCGACGGGGGACTACCAAGAGACCCAGTACTTC

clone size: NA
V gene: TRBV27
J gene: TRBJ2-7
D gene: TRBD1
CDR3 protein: CASSLVGQGTYEQYF
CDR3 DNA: TGTGCCAGCAGTTTAGTAGGACAGGGGACCTACGAGCAGTACTTC

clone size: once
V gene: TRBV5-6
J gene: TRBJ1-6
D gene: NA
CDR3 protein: CASRRRQQNSPLHF
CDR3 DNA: TGTGCCAGCAGGCGAAGACAGCAGAATTCACCCCTCCACTTT

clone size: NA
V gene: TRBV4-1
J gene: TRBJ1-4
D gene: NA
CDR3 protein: CASTFSEQEREEKLFF
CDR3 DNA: TGCGCCAGCACATTCTCCGAACAAGAGAGGGAGGAAAAACTGTTTTTT

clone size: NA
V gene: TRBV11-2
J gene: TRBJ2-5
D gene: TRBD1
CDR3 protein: CASSLEARGLQETQYF
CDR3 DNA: TGTGCCAGCAGCTTAGAGGCCAGGGGGCTTCAAGAGACCCAGTACTTC

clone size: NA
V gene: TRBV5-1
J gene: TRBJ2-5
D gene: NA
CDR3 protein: CASSARLGQETQYF
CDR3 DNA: TGCGCCAGCAGCGCTCGACTAGGTCAAGAGACCCAGTACTTC

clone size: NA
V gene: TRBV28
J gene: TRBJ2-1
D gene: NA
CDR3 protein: CASSYPSSYNEQFF
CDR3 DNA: TGTGCCAGCAGTTATCCGAGCTCCTACAATGAGCAGTTCTTC

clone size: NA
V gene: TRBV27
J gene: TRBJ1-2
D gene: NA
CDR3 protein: CATRRVGGHYGYTF
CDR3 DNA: TGTGCCACCCGAAGGGTGGGAGGGCACTATGGCTACACCTTC

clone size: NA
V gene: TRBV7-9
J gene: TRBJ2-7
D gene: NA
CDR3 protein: CASSRQDSYEQYF
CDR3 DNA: TGTGCCAGCAGCCGACAGGATTCCTACGAGCAGTACTTC

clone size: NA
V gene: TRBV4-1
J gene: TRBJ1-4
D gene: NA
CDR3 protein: CASSQLQGTNEKLFF
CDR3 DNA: TGCGCCAGCAGCCAATTACAGGGCACTAATGAAAAACTGTTTTTT

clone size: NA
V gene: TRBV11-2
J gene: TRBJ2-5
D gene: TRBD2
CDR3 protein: CASSSRLAGAGEGETQYF
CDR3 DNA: TGTGCCAGCAGCTCCCGACTAGCGGGGGCGGGGGAGGGAGAGACCCAGTACTTC

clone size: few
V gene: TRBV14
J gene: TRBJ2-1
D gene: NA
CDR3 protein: CASSFLFHRDNGAREQFF
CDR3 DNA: TGTGCCAGCAGCTTTCTCTTCCACAGGGATAACGGGGCTCGGGAGCAGTTCTTC

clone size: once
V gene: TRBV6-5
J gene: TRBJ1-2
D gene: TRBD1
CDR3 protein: CATQARTGAGVGYTF
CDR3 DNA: TGTGCCACCCAGGCCCGGACAGGGGCCGGCGTTGGCTACACCTTC

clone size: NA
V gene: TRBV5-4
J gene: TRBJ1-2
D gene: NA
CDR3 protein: CASSYRQLLNYGYTF
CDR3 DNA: TGTGCCAGCAGCTATCGACAGCTTCTTAACTATGGCTACACCTTC

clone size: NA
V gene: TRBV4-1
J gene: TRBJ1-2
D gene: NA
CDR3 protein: CASSQVTGANYGYTF
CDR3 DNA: TGCGCCAGCAGCCAAGTGACAGGAGCTAACTATGGCTACACCTTC

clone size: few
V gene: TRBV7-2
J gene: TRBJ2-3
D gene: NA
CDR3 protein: CASSFIFGTDTQYF
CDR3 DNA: TGTGCCAGCAGCTTTATTTTCGGCACAGATACGCAGTATTTT

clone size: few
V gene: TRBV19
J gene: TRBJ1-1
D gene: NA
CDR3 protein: CASSTPRGLNTEAFF
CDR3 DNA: TGTGCCAGTAGCACCCCCAGGGGACTAAACACTGAAGCTTTCTTT

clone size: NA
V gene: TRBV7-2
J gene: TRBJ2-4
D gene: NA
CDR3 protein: CASSLTKLVNIQYF
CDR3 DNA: TGTGCCAGCAGCTTAACTAAACTAGTTAACATTCAGTACTTC